This T cell receptor (beta chain) was sequenced during a study of cytomegalovirus exposure and HLA in healthy donors. Study-level points and caveats: According to reports, the classifier identified cytomegalovirus status with high specificity and sensitivity.

In regard to this clone: The antigen remains unidentified.

It was the 120-subject validation cohort, separate from the roughly 700-subject first cohort, to which the donors belonged. CDR3 size: 16 residues. The V end was cut by 3 bases, the J end by 2 bases, with 15 bases between. Germline CDR1 SGHRS, CDR2 YFSETQ. TCRdb's table, derived via immunoSEQ multiplex PCR, lists solely in-frame clones and lacks some. The sample has about 360,000 clones; approximately 90% are singletons. The V gene is TRBV5-1, the J gene TRBJ2-1, with D maybe TRBD2 (7 bases). The origin of this receptor is a woman in her late teens or twenties in good health and CMV-seronegative. Sequenced sample: PBMCs. The CDR3 reads CASSSRGGGPYNEQFF. CDR3 DNA sequence: TGCGCCAGCAGCTCACGAGGCGGGGGCCCCTACAATGAGCAGTTCTTC. The full variable domain, with the rest looked up from reference TRBV5-1 and TRBJ2-1, is KAGVTQTPRYLIKTRGQQVTLSCSPISGHRSVSWYQQTPGQGLQFLFEYFSETQRNKGNFPGRFSGRQFSNSRSEMNVSTLELGDSALYLCASSSRGGGPYNEQFFGPGTRLTVL.